This TCR beta chain was found in a study of graft-versus-host responses after intestinal transplantation. The protocol was immunoSEQ multiplex PCR, while the TCRdb copy is restricted to in-frame clones and leaves out a portion. Of more than 4,000 clones detected, 25% appear once; the ten largest clones hold around 3.5%. V lost 6 bases, J lost 6 bases, and 2 bases stayed unmatched. Per germline, CDR1 SGHNT and CDR2 YENEEA. CDR3 size: 12 residues. Proliferating CFSE-low CD3+CD4+ and CD3+CD8+ responders were sorted after the reaction. Study-wide points: Some GvH clones appeared in ileal mucosa or blood before recipient bone marrow.

This receptor was obtained from a human patient who was an organ donor for intestinal transplantation. J is TRBJ2-1 and V is TRBV11-3; 7 bases match TRBD1. Source: alloreactive CD4+ T cells from a mixed lymphocyte reaction culture, taken before transplantation. The subset: CFSE-low proliferating T cells sorted from roughly 6-day pre-transplant mixed lymphocyte reaction (GvH or HvG direction). The CDR3: CASSRQGNEQFF. CDR3 DNA: TGTGCCAGCAGTCGACAGGGCAATGAGCAGTTCTTC.